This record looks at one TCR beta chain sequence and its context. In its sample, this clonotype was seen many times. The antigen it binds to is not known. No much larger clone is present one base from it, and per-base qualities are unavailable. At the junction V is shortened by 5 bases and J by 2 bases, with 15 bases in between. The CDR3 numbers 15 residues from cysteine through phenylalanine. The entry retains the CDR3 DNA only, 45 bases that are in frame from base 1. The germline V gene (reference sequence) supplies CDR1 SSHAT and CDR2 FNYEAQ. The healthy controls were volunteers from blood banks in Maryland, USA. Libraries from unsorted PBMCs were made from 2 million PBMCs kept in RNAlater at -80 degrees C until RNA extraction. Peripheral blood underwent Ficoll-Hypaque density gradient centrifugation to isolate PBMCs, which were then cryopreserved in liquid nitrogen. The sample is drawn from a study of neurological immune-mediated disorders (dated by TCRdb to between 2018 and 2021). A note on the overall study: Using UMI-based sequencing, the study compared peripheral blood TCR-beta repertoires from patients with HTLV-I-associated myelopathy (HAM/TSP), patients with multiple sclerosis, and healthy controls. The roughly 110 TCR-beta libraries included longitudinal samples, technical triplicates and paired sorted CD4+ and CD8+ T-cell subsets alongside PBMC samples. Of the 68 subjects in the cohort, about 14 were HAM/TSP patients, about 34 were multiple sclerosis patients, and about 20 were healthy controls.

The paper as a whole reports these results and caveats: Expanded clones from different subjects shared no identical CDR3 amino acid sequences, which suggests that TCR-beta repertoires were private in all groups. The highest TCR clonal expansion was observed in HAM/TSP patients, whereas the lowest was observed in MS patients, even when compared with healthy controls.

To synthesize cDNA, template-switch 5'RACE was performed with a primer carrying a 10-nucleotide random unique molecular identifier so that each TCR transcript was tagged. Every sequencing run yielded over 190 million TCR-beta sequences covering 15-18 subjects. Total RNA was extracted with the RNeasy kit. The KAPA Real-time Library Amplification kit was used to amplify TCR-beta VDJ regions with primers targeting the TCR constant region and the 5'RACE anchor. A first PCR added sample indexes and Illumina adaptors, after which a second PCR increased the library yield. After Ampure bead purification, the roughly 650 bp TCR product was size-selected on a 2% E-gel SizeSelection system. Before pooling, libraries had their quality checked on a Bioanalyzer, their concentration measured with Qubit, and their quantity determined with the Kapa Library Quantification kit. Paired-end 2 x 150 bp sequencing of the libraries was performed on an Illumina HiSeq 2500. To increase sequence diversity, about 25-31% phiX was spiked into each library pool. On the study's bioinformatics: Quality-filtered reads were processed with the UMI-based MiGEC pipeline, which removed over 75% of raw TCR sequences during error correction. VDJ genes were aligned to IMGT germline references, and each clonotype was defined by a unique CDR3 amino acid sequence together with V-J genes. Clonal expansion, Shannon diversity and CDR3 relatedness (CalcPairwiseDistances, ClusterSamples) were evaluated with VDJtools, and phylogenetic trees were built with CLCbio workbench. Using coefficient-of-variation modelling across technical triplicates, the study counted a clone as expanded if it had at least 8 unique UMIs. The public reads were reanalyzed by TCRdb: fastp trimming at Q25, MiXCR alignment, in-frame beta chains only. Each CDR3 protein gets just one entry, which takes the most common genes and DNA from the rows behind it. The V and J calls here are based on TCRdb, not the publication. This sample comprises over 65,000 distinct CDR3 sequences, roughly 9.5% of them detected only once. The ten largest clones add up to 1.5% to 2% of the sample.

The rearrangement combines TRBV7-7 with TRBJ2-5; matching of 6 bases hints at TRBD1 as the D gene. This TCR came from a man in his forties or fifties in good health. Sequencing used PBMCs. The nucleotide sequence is TGTGCCAGCAGCCCCGTCAGGGGCGTACAAGAGACCCAGTACTTC. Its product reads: CASSPVRGVQETQYF.